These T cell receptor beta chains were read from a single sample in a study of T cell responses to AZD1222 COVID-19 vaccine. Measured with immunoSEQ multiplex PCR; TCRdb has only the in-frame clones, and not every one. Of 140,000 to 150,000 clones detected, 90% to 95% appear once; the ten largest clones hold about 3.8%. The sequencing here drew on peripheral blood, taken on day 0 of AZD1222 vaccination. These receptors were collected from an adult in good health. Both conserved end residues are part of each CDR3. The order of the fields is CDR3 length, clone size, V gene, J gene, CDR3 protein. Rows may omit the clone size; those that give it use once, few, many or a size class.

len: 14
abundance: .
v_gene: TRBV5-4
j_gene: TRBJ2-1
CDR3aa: CASSYLLNYNEQFF

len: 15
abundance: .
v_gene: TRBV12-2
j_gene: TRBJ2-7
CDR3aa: CASRSRDRVISRQYF

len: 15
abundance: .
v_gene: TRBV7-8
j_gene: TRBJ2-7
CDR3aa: CASSLGGAEPYEQYF

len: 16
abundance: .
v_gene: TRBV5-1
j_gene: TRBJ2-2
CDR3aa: CASSLTGRVRTGELFF

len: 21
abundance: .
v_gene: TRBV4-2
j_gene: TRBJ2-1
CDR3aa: CASSQEWGTSGRLMAKVEQFF

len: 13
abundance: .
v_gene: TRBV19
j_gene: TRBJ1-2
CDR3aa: CASSGGRFRGYTF

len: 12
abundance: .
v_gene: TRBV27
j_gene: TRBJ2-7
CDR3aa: CASRERTYEQYF

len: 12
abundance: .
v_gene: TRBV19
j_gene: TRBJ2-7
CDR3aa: CATAGGPYEQYF

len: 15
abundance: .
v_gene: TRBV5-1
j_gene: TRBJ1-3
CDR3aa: CASSSGQGAGNTIYF

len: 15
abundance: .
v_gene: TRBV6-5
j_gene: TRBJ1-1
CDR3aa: CASRGTGGRGAEAFF

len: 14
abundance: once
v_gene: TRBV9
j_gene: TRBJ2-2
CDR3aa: CASGWRKNTGELFF

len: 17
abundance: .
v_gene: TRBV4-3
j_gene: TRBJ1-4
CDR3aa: CASSQDGTGQWGEKLFF

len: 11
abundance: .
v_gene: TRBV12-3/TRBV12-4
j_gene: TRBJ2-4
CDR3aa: CASSFGNIQYF

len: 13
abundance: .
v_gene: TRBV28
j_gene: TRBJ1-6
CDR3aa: CASSLVRGSPLHF

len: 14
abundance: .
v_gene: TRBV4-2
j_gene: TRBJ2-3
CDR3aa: CASSQDTGSDTQYF

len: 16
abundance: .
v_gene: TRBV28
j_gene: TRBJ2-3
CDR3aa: CASSPTGVRSTDTQYF

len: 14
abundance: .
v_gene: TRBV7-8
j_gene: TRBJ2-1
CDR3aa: CASSPRDSNNEQFF

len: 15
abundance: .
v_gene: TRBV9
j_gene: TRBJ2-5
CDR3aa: CASSVEVLGQETQYF

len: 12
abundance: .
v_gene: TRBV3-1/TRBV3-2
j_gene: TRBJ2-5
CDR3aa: CASSHPRQTQYF

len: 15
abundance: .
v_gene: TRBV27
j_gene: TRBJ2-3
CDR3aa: CASSLGQGGTDTQYF

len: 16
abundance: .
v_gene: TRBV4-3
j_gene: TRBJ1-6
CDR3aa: CASSQGRDRESSPLHF

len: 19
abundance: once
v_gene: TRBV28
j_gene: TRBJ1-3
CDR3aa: CASKGRRPQHIPSGNTIYF

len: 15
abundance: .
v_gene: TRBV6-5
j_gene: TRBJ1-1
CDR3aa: CASRKPGGRGTEAFF

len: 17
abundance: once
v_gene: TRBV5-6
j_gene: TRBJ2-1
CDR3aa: CASSGTSGSNSYNEQFF

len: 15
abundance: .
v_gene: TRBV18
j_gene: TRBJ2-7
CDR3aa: CASSDDTGASYEQYF

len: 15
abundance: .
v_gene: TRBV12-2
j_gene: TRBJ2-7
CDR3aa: CASRSPSDRPNEQYF

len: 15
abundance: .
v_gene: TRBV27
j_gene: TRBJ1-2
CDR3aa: CASSLQTGFHYGYTF

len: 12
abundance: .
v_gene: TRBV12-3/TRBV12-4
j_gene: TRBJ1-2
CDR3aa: CASRGQPGGYTF

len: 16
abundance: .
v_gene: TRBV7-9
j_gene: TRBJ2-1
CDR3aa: CASRPGKGLAGIEQFF

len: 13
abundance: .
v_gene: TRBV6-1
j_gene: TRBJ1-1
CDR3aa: CASSETVNTEAFF

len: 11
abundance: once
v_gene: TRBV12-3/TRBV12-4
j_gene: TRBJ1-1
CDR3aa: CASRTGTGAFF

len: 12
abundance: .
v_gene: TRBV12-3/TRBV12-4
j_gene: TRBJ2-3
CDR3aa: CAEGGTTDTQYF

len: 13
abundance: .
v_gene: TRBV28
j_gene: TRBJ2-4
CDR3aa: CASSAVGSGQAYF

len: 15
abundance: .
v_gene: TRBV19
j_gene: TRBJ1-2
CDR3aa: CASSSIRQTNYGYTF

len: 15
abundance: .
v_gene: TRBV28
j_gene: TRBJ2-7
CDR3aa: CASSLGTGGGYEQYF

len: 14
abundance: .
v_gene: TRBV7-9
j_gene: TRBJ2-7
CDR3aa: CASTRDQATYEQYF

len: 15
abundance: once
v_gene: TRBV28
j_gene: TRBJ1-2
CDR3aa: CASSSLGGGRGGYTF

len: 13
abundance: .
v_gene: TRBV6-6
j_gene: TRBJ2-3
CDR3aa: CASTPKDSDTQYF

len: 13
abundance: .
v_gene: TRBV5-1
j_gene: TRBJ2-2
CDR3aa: CASRGASTGELFF

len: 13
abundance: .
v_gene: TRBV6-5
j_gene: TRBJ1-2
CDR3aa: CASGQRAGYGYTF

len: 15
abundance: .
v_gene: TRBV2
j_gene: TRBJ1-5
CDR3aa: CASRPGQGPNQPQHF

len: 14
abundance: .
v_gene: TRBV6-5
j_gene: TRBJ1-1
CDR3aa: CASSYGGTNTEAFF

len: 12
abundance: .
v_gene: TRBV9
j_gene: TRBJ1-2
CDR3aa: CASSFTGYGYTF

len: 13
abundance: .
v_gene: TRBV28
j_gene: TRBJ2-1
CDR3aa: CASWRGGNNEQFF

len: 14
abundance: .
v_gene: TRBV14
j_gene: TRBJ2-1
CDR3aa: CASSPGTGKDEQFF

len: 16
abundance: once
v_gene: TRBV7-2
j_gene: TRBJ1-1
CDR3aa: CASSLNAGSRDTEAFF

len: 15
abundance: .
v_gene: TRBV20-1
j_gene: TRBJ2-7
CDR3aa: CSASFAASETYEQYF

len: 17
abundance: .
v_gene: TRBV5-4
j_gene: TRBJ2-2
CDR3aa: CASSPGTGGAGIGELFF

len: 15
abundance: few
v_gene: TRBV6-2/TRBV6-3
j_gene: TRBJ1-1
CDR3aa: CASSGYRAPNTEAFF

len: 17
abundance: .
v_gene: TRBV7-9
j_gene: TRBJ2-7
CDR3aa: CASSTPRRTSGTYEQYF

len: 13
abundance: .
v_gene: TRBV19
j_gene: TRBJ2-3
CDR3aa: CASSTGGPDTQYF

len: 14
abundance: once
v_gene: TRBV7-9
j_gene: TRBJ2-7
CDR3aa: CASSLERERDEQYF

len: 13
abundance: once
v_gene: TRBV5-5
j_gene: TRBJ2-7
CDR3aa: CASSRDREREQYF

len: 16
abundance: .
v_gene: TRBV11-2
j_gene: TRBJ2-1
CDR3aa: CASSLGASGRWVEQFF

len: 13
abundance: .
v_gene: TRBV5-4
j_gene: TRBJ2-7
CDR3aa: CASSPTSNHEQYF

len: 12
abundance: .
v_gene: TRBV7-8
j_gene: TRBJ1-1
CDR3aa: CASSLMGSEAFF

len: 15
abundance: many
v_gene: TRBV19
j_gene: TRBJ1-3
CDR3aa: CASRIEGAPGNTIYF

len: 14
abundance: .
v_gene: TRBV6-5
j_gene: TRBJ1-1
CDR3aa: CAGSILDGNTEAFF

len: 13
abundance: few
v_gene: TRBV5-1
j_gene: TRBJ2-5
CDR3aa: CASSFRPQETQYF